This T cell receptor beta chain was obtained from a study of a mutant IDH1 vaccine in newly diagnosed glioma. The repertoire was sequenced with immunoSEQ multiplex PCR; TCRdb's copy has only in-frame clones and lacks some. The sample shows around 18,000 clones, about 95% of them seen only once. Germline assignment: CDR1 MNHNS and CDR2 SASEGT. Unmatched junction bases numbered 11, after V lost 6 bases and J lost 0 bases. The CDR3 is made up of 17 amino acids. Time point here: baseline, week 1 (first vaccination visit). As for treatment: pre-vaccination baseline after standard-of-care therapy. The V gene is TRBV6-1, the J gene TRBJ1-5; TRBD1 matches 7 bases. The receptor comes from a woman aged 18-29 years with glioma. Some clones in this sample may be carry-over from other donors' samples. Here the sequenced sample was peripheral blood mononuclear cells (PBMCs), taken from a glioma patient treated with radiotherapy, temozolomide or both. The CDR3 coding sequence is TGTGCCAGCAGGGAAAGGACAGGAGAATATAGCAATCAGCCCCAGCATTTT. Protein sequence: CASRERTGEYSNQPQHF.